The clone carrying this T cell receptor beta chain is a singleton in its sample. The CDR3 runs to 17 residues. V shed 0 bases and J shed 2 bases, with 18 bases lying between them. Germline V gives CDR1 SGHRS, CDR2 YFSETQ. In the study's own analysis: From reference gene primer amplification, estimates of nucleated cell counts were derived. TCRdb keeps only in-frame clones here, not all; method: immunoSEQ multiplex PCR. V and J calls plus clone size are reproduced from that table; the DNA served to infer D and trimming. The sample carries around 59,000 clones, over 70% recorded once. The record originates from a study of blood T cell repertoires in COVID-19. Study details: From T cells, B-cell-depleted T cells, or PBMCs came the material, which was cDNA or gDNA.

Sample: peripheral blood. The chain combines TRBV5-1 with TRBJ2-7; the D is unclear. This receptor was identified in a woman aged 50 to 60 with active or convalescent COVID-19. CDR3 in amino acids: CASSLVPRAVRAYEQYF. CDR3 nucleotides: TGCGCCAGCAGCTTGGTGCCTCGCGCAGTTCGGGCCTACGAGCAGTACTTC.